This T cell receptor beta chain stems from a study of blood T cells in healthy people across ages. Study observations and caveats: Because sorting was not performed, PBMCs prevented conclusive naive versus antigen-experienced comparison. Measured against age, TCR beta diversity per million T cells decreased in a roughly linear manner.

A sample-barcoded 5' primer and a J-beta primer mix were used in a second PCR of roughly 6 to 11 cycles. TCRdb re-derived calls from the 5' RACE reads in MiXCR, one entry per CDR3 protein. The sample records 700,000 to 800,000 distinct CDR3 sequences, roughly two fifths being singletons. With 5 bases removed from V and 6 bases from J, the gap between germline ends came to 24 bases. The CDR3 totals 17 residues. CDR1 is SGHTA, CDR2 FQGNSA, per germline. This clonotype was detected only a few times. Its matching antigen is unknown. The rearrangement links TRBV7-2 to TRBJ2-3, with a tentative D call TRBD2 (6 bases). The receptor's source is a woman aged 55 to 70 in good health. Specimen: blood. The CDR3 protein is CASSLGPGGRVGDTQYF. In DNA, the CDR3 is TGTGCCAGCAGCCTTGGCCCCGGGGGTCGGGTAGGGGATACGCAGTATTTT.